What follows are 13 T cell receptor beta chains derived from one specimen sequenced in a study of T cell responses to AZD1222 COVID-19 vaccine. Data came from immunoSEQ multiplex PCR; TCRdb stores just in-frame clones and leaves some out. The sample has about 120,000 clones; 87% are singletons. The sample here was peripheral blood, taken on day 0 of AZD1222 vaccination. These TCRs come from an adult in good health.

The chain links TRBV7-9 to TRBJ2-5; perhaps TRBD1 as D (6 bases). CDR3 length: 19 amino acids. The germline V and J ends were trimmed by 5 bases and 5 bases, with 30 bases remaining between them. Germline CDR1 reads SEHNR; CDR2 reads FQNEAQ (reference sequence). The CDR3 reads CASSGTLFGRQPRGETQYF. For the CDR3, the DNA is TGTGCCAGCAGCGGAACCCTTTTTGGGAGACAACCAAGGGGGGAGACCCAGTACTTC.

This sequence joins TRBV3-1 (or the pseudogene TRBV3-2) and TRBJ1-2; D unclear. The ends were cut back, 4 bases at V and 4 bases at J, with 22 bases in the middle. Germline V gene lookup returns CDR1 LGHDT and CDR2 YNNKEL (reference sequence). This CDR3 contains 17 residues. CDR3 region: CASSPPRVGISLYGYTF. The CDR3 DNA reads TGTGCCAGCAGCCCCCCCCGAGTCGGCATTTCCCTCTATGGCTACACCTTC.

The V call is TRBV11-2, the J call TRBJ1-2, with D hard to call. This CDR3 region has 13 residues. Germline loops: CDR1 SGHAT, CDR2 FQNNGV. V dropped 2 bases and J dropped 6 bases, with 10 bases sitting between them. The CDR3 protein is CASSLNSQNGYTF. As DNA, the CDR3 is TGTGCCAGCAGCTTAAATTCTCAGAATGGCTACACCTTC.

The chain has TRBV25-1 and TRBJ1-3, with no clear D. The germline CDR1 and CDR2 sequences are MGHDK and SYGVNS. The length of the CDR3 is 13 residues. The V gene lost 5 bases and the J gene lost 4 bases, with 9 bases spanning the gap. The CDR3: CASSLGIGNTIYF. The CDR3 region has the DNA TGTGCCAGCAGTCTGGGGATAGGAAACACCATATATTTT.

CDR3 in amino acids: CASSLDTYSGNTIYF. Here the CDR3 DNA reads TGCGCCAGCAGCTTAGACACCTACTCTGGAAACACCATATATTTT. This chain uses TRBV5-1 with TRBJ1-3; unclear D gene. Trimming stripped 2 bases from V and 0 bases from J, with 9 bases between. Germline values: CDR1 SGHRS, CDR2 YFSETQ. The CDR3 loop spans 15 amino acids.

The chain has TRBV9 and TRBJ1-1, with a weak D call TRBD1 (5 bases). This CDR3 contains 15 residues. V shed 4 bases and J shed 0 bases, with 13 bases lying between them. The germline V gene has CDR1 SGDLS and CDR2 YYNGEE. The CDR3 is CASSPRQNLNTEAFF. The CDR3 bases are TGTGCCAGCAGCCCTAGACAGAACTTGAACACTGAAGCTTTCTTT.

V and J are TRBV6-5 and TRBJ1-1, with no clear D. CDR1 MNHEY and CDR2 SVGAGI come from the germline V gene. The CDR3 spans 15 residues. V lost 6 bases, J lost 11 bases, and 25 bases lay in between. CDR3 coding DNA: TGTGCCAGCAGCATTACACTATCCCCGGAAAGTTCGGCTTTCTTT. It specifies CASSITLSPESSAFF.

This clone has only one observation. The chain uses TRBV19 and TRBJ1-1; TRBD1 agrees at 7 bases. The V and J ends lost 3 bases and 0 bases, in that order; junction bases with no gene match: 1. From germline, CDR1 is LNHDA and CDR2 SQIVND (reference sequence). The CDR3 spans 14 residues. The CDR3 sequence: CASSIGTVNTEAFF. As DNA, the CDR3 is TGTGCCAGTAGTATTGGGACAGTGAACACTGAAGCTTTCTTT.

This chain uses TRBV28 with TRBJ2-1, with D unclear. The CDR3 runs to 14 residues. Per germline, CDR1 MDHEN and CDR2 SYDVKM. V was trimmed by 5 bases and J by 3 bases, leaving 11 bases between them. The CDR3 reads CASSAAHRYNEQFF. The CDR3 nucleotides read TGTGCCAGCAGTGCAGCCCATCGCTACAATGAGCAGTTCTTC.

The CDR3 DNA reads as TGTGCCAGCAGCGTAGGCGGCGGGCCAACCTACGAGCAGTACTTC. This translates into CASSVGGGPTYEQYF. The chain uses TRBV9 and TRBJ2-7; the D gene is possibly TRBD2 (5 bases). Trimming cost V 0 bases and J 2 bases, with 12 bases left between them. The CDR3 spans 15 residues. Germline loops: CDR1 SGDLS, CDR2 YYNGEE.

The rearrangement joins TRBV7-2 to TRBJ1-6; D call uncertain. CDR3 length: 14 residues. Germline CDR1 reads SGHTA; CDR2 reads FQGNSA. The V end was cut by 5 bases, the J end by 12 bases, with 17 bases between. The CDR3 DNA reads as TGTGCCAGCAGCCAAGGTAGAGCGTCGGGACCCCTCCACTTT. This gives the protein CASSQGRASGPLHF.

The rearrangement links TRBV29-1 to TRBJ2-7; 11 bases fit TRBD2. V dropped 4 bases and J dropped 3; count of bases not matched to a gene: 17. The CDR3 is 18 amino acids. CDR1 is SQVTM and CDR2 is ANQGSEA in the germline V gene. The chain's CDR3 is CSVGGRGPGTSGIYEQYF. The DNA for the CDR3 is TGCAGCGTTGGGGGTAGAGGTCCCGGGACTAGCGGTATCTACGAGCAGTACTTC.

In this sample, this clone turned up a few times. The V and J genes are TRBV5-1 and TRBJ1-3; D unclear. CDR3 length: 17 residues. The germline CDR1 and CDR2 sequences are SGHRS and YFSETQ. Between the trimmed V and J ends, which lost 0 bases and 0 bases, there was a span of 13 bases. The DNA for the CDR3 is TGCGCCAGCAGCTTGGTTCCGTGGATCGGCTCTGGAAACACCATATATTTT. Encoded protein: CASSLVPWIGSGNTIYF.